The 11 T cell receptor beta chains in this list originate from one sample, sequenced in a study of technical replicates of blood from a handful of donors. The assay was immunoSEQ multiplex PCR, and TCRdb's table has in-frame clones only and misses some. This sample has about 100,000 clones; about 95% occur once, and the top ten carry 0.2% to 0.25%. Specimen: T cells isolated from PBMCs. The receptors were gathered from a human donor in good health.

This chain joins TRBV7-9 and TRBJ1-5; weak D call: TRBD1 (6 bases). There are 15 residues in the CDR3. V lost 6 bases and J 4 bases, leaving 16 bases between the germline ends. CDR1 and CDR2 from the germline V gene are SEHNR and FQNEAQ (reference sequence). The DNA for the CDR3 is TGTGCCAGCAGTCCGCAGGGGCCGGGGAATCAGCCCCAGCATTTT. Its translation is CASSPQGPGNQPQHF.

The rearrangement uses TRBV7-7 and TRBJ2-5, with TRBD1 matching 9 bases. The trim removed 8 bases at V and 4 bases at J, leaving 5 bases unmatched. This CDR3 comprises 13 residues. The germline V gene encodes CDR1 SSHAT and CDR2 FNYEAQ (reference sequence). In DNA, the CDR3 is TGTGCCAGCGGACAGGGGACTGGAGAGACCCAGTACTTC. This codes for CASGQGTGETQYF.

The chain joins TRBV4-1 to TRBJ2-7; D perhaps matches TRBD1 (5 bases). Germline lookup yields CDR1 MGHRA and CDR2 YSYEKL. The CDR3 totals 17 residues. The germline V and J ends were trimmed by 1 base and 3 bases, with 19 bases remaining between them. In nucleotides, the CDR3 is TGCGCCAGCAGCCAAGTTTTTCGGCAGGGCCAAGACTACGAGCAGTACTTC. Amino acid sequence: CASSQVFRQGQDYEQYF.

The chain combines TRBV19 with TRBJ1-2; D uncertain. V was clipped by 1 base and J by 1 base, with 10 bases between them. The CDR3 sequence is 15 residues long. Per the germline V gene, CDR1 is LNHDA and CDR2 is SQIVND (reference sequence). CDR3 nucleotide sequence: TGTGCCAGTAGTATAGCAGGTGTTTATAACTATGGCTACACCTTC. Protein: CASSIAGVYNYGYTF.

The chain has TRBV4-1 and TRBJ1-4, with D possibly TRBD1 on 6 matching bases. Trimming removed 5 bases from V and 6 bases from J, with 16 bases in between. CDR3 size: 15 residues. The V gene's germline CDR1 is MGHRA and CDR2 YSYEKL. CDR3 loop: CASSYPGRGDEKLFF. CDR3 bases: TGCGCCAGCAGCTACCCCGGCAGGGGAGATGAAAAACTGTTTTTT.

The genes are TRBV7-3 and TRBJ2-2, with D uncertain. V lost 5 bases, J lost 3 bases, and 7 bases lay in between. This CDR3 has 13 amino acids. Germline V gene lookup returns CDR1 SGHTA and CDR2 FQGTGA. CDR3 amino acids: CASSPDYTGELFF. CDR3 in DNA: TGTGCCAGCAGCCCCGACTACACCGGGGAGCTGTTTTTT. Full variable domain (rest looked up from reference TRBV7-3 and TRBJ2-2): GAGVSQTPSNKVTEKGKYVELRCDPISGHTALYWYRQSLGQGPEFLIYFQGTGAADDSGLPNDRFFAVRPEGSVSTLKIQRTERGDSAVYLCASSPDYTGELFFGEGSRLTVL.

V is TRBV5-5 and J is TRBJ2-7; a weak D match, TRBD2 (5 bases). This CDR3 region has 16 residues. In germline, CDR1 is SGHKS, CDR2 YYEKEE (reference sequence). Trimming shortened V by 0 bases and J by 1 base, and 14 bases separated the two germline ends. This chain's CDR3 is CASSLEGSAASYEQYF. Written as DNA, the CDR3 is TGTGCCAGCAGCTTGGAGGGTAGCGCTGCTTCCTACGAGCAGTACTTC.

The chain uses TRBV29-1 and TRBJ1-5; D remains unclear. CDR1 SQVTM and CDR2 ANQGSEA come from the germline V gene. The CDR3 sequence is 12 residues long. With 6 bases removed from V and 6 bases from J, the gap between germline ends came to 12 bases. This CDR3 is CSVGDLLQPQHF. The CDR3, as DNA: TGCAGCGTAGGAGATTTACTTCAGCCCCAGCATTTT.

The CDR3 sequence is CASSLGPGQATSYEQYF. The CDR3 DNA sequence: TGTGCCAGCAGCTTAGGCCCAGGACAAGCCACCTCCTACGAGCAGTACTTC. This sequence joins TRBV7-6 and TRBJ2-7; D possibly corresponds to TRBD1 (5 bases). V lost 1 base and J lost 0, with 16 bases in between. The germline CDR1 and CDR2 sequences are SGHVS and FNYEAQ. CDR3 length: 17 residues.

This clone was recorded once. The rearrangement links TRBV29-1 to TRBJ2-5, with 10 bases identical to TRBD1. Germline CDR1 SQVTM, CDR2 ANQGSEA. V lost 3 bases to trimming and J lost 5 bases; unmatched junction nucleotides: 12. The CDR3 has 16 amino acids. CDR3 nucleotides: TGCAGCGTTGATGGCCGACAGGGGGCGCCCCCGGAGACCCAGTACTTC. This gives the protein CSVDGRQGAPPETQYF.

The chain uses TRBV5-1 and TRBJ1-2; tentatively, D is TRBD1 (5 bases). The CDR3 is made up of 17 amino acids. Per germline, CDR1 SGHRS and CDR2 YFSETQ. Trimming removed 4 bases from V and 0 bases from J, with 19 bases in between. CDR3 residues: CASSPEGSRYANYGYTF. The DNA for the CDR3 is TGCGCCAGCAGCCCGGAGGGGTCCAGATATGCTAACTATGGCTACACCTTC.